This T cell receptor beta chain is drawn from a study of blood T cells in healthy people across ages. Overall study context: About one barcoded TCR beta cDNA was captured per two T cells.

Study findings and constraints: Underestimates were what the diversity estimates from one million T cells were considered to be. With unsorted PBMCs, a conclusive comparison of naive versus antigen-experienced cells was not possible.

Concerning this clonotype itself: What it binds is unknown.

V was shortened by 3 bases and J by 4 bases, with 15 bases between the two germline ends. The CDR3 runs 15 residues. From germline, CDR1 is SEHNR and CDR2 FQNEAQ (reference sequence). A sample-barcoded 5' primer and a J-beta primer mix were used in a second PCR of about 6 to 12 cycles. TCRdb reanalysed the 5' RACE reads using MiXCR and keeps one entry per CDR3 protein. The repertoire holds about 1.4 million distinct CDR3 sequences, with approximately 59% as singletons. J is TRBJ1-1 and V is TRBV7-9; no clear D. What was sequenced was blood. The sequence derives from a man younger than 35 in good health. Here the CDR3 reads CASSLVGGSVTEAFF. The CDR3 DNA reads TGTGCCAGCAGCTTGGTGGGAGGGTCGGTCACTGAAGCTTTCTTT.